This TCR beta chain comes out of a study of early T cells in non-severe SARS-CoV-2 infection. Across the study: From unsorted whole blood, bulk RNA was sequenced, and the chains remained unpaired.

This clonotype has more than one count but fewer than ten. As part of library construction, unique molecular identifiers were attached to individual cDNA molecules. Each CDR3 protein gets one entry after TCRdb re-called the 5' RACE reads with MiXCR. The sample holds roughly 54,000 distinct CDR3 sequences, 10% to 15% seen once. The V gene lost 6 bases and the J gene lost 13 bases, with 17 bases spanning the gap. The CDR3 loop spans 12 amino acids. Germline V gene sequence: CDR1 MDHEN, CDR2 SYDVKM. The specimen sequenced was whole blood. This TCR was sampled from an adult who was a healthcare worker with PCR-confirmed SARS-CoV-2 infection or an uninfected control (not recorded which). The chain has TRBV28 and TRBJ2-3; D ambiguous. The CDR3 loop is CASSTGHVWEYF. CDR3 DNA sequence: TGTGCCAGCAGCACCGGTCATGTCTGGGAGTATTTT.